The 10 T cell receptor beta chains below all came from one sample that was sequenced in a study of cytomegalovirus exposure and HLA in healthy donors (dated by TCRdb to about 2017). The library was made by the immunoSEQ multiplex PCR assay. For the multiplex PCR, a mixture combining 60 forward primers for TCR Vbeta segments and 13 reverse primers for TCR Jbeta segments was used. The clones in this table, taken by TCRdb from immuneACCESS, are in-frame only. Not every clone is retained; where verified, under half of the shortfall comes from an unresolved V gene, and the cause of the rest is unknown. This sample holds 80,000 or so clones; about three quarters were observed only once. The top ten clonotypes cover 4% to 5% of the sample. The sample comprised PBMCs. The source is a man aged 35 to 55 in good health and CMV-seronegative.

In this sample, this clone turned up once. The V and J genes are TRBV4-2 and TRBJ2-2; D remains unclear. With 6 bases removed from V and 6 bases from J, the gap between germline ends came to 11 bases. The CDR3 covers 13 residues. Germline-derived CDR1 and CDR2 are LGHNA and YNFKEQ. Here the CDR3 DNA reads TGTGCCAGCAGTCGGAGTGGGTCCGGGGAGCTGTTTTTT. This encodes CASSRSGSGELFF.

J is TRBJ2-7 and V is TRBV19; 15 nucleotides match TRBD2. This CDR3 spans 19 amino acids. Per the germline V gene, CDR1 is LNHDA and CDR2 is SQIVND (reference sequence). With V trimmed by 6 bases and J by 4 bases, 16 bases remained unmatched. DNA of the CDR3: TGTGCCAGTAGCAACAATAAGGGACTAGCGGGAGGTATTTTGTACGAGCAGTACTTC. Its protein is CASSNNKGLAGGILYEQYF.

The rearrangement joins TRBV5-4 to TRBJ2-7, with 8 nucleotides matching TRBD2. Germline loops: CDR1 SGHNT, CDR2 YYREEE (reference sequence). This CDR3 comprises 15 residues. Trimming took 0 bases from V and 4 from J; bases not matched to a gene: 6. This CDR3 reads CASSLDGRARYEQYF. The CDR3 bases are TGTGCCAGCAGCTTGGACGGGAGGGCCAGGTACGAGCAGTACTTC.

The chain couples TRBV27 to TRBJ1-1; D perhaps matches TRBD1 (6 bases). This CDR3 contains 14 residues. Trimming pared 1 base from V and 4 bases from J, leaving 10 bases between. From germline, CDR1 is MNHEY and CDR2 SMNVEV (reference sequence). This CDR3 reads CASSLLGGSTEAFF. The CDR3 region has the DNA TGTGCCAGCAGTTTATTAGGGGGTTCCACTGAAGCTTTCTTT.

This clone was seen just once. The CDR3 protein is CASSRRDRASTDTQYF. For the CDR3, the DNA is TGCGCCAGCAGCAGAAGGGACAGGGCCAGCACAGATACGCAGTATTTT. V gene TRBV5-1 combines with J gene TRBJ2-3; the match to TRBD1 covers 9 bases. J was trimmed by 0 bases and V by 4 bases; bases with no gene match: 6. This CDR3 has 16 residues. From germline, CDR1 is SGHRS and CDR2 YFSETQ.

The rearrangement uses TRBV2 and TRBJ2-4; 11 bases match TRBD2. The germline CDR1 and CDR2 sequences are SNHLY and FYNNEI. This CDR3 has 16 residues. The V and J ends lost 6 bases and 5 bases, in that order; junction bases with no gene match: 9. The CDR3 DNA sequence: TGTGCCAGCAGGGAGTTAGCGGGAGGGTCCCAAAACATTCAGTACTTC. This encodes CASRELAGGSQNIQYF.

CDR3 DNA: TGTGCCAGCAGTATGTCCAGGGGTAGCAATCAGCCCCAGCATTTT. The encoded protein is CASSMSRGSNQPQHF. The chain has TRBV27 and TRBJ1-5; D possibly corresponds to TRBD1 (6 bases). CDR1 is MNHEY and CDR2 is SMNVEV in the germline V gene (reference sequence). V dropped 5 bases and J dropped 0 bases, with 11 bases sitting between them. The CDR3 is 15 residues long.

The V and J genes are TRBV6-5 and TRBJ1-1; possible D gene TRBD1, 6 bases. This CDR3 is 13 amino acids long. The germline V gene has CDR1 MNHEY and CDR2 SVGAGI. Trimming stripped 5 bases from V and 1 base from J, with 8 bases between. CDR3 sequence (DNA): TGTGCCAGCAGTAACAGGGAGAACACTGAAGCTTTCTTT. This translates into CASSNRENTEAFF.

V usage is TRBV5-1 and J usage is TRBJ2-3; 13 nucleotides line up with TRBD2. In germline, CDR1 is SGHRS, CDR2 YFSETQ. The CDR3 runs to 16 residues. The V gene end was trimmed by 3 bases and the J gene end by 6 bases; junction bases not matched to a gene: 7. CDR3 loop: CASSSGLAGDVDTQYF. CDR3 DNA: TGCGCCAGCAGCTCAGGACTAGCGGGAGATGTGGATACGCAGTATTTT.

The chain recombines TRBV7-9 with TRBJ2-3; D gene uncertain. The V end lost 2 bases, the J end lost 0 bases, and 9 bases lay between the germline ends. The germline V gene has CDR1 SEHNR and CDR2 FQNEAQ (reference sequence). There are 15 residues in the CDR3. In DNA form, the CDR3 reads TGTGCCAGCAGCTTATCAACTATCAGCACAGATACGCAGTATTTT. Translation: CASSLSTISTDTQYF.